The clone carrying this TCR beta chain was found a few times. What it binds is unknown. This sample was included in a study of beta chain features in type 1 diabetes. Whole-study results and caveats: TCRB CDR3 length was moderately but significantly reduced in all four CD4+ subsets of Type 1 diabetes patients. No resolution was reached here on whether HLA type influences TCRB rearrangement. Although PCR might favor shorter templates, it would do so equally in patients and controls.

The CDR3 is made up of 15 amino acids. V was clipped by 2 bases and J by 5 bases; unmatched bases: 6. Per the germline V gene, CDR1 is MNHEY and CDR2 is SVGAGI. Sorting of CD4+ naive, central memory, regulatory and stem cell-like memory cells was performed via CD45RO/CCR7/CD25/CD127/CD95/CD27. Each population that was sorted was more than 95% pure. Sequencing targeted expressed TCRB transcripts, as all isolated RNA had been reverse transcribed. Sequencing was performed with immunoSEQ multiplex PCR; in TCRdb, only in-frame clones are kept and a portion is missing. This sample yields 500,000 to 650,000 clones, of which roughly 12% are seen a single time; around 0.12% belongs to the top ten.

The specimen sequenced was naive CD4+ T cells from blood. This receptor was taken from a man aged 25-45 years with type 1 diabetes. The chain recombines TRBV6-5 with TRBJ2-3, with 8 bases lining up with TRBD1. CDR3: CASSYVQGVIDTQYF. CDR3 bases: TGTGCCAGCAGTTACGTACAGGGGGTAATAGATACGCAGTATTTT.